Following are 13 T cell receptor beta chains from one sample sequenced in a study of blood T cell repertoires in COVID-19. The protocol was immunoSEQ multiplex PCR, while the TCRdb copy is restricted to in-frame clones and leaves out a portion. The sample has fewer than 250,000 clones; approximately 84% are singletons. Sample: peripheral blood. The origin of the receptors is a man aged 45-65 years with COVID-19, enrolled during active disease.

The genes are TRBV6-2 or TRBV6-3 and TRBJ2-4; D not certain. The CDR3 is 16 residues long. Trimming shortened V by 0 bases and J by 15 bases, and 24 bases separated the two germline ends. CDR1 is MNHEY and CDR2 is SVGEGT in the germline V gene. The CDR3 spells CASSYSTPSQPSSPYF. For the CDR3, the DNA is TGTGCCAGCAGTTACTCTACCCCAAGCCAGCCTAGTTCTCCGTACTTC.

The chain links TRBV11-2 to TRBJ2-3; 12 bases are a match to TRBD1. The germline gives CDR1 SGHAT, CDR2 FQNNGV. V gave up 4 bases and J gave up 7 bases; unmatched junction bases: 12. This CDR3 comprises 17 residues. In DNA, the CDR3 is TGTGCCAGCAGCTGGAGGGGGGACAGGGGGCAAAGGCATACGCAGTATTTT. Amino acid sequence: CASSWRGDRGQRHTQYF.

This chain uses TRBV9 with TRBJ2-1; 10 bases agree with TRBD2. V shed 0 bases and J 0 bases; nucleotides not matched to a gene: 9. Germline V gene data show CDR1 as SGDLS and CDR2 as YYNGEE. This CDR3 contains 19 residues. CDR3 sequence (DNA): TGTGCCAGCAGCGTAGGTCCTAGCGGGGGTTCCAGCTCCTACAATGAGCAGTTCTTC. Amino acids: CASSVGPSGGSSSYNEQFF. The variable domain in full, completed from reference TRBV9 and TRBJ2-1, reads DSGVTQTPKHLITATGQRVTLRCSPRSGDLSVYWYQQSLDQGLQFLIQYYNGEERAKGNILERFSAQQFPDLHSELNLSSLELGDSALYFCASSVGPSGGSSSYNEQFFGPGTRLTVL.

The chain couples TRBV21-1 to TRBJ2-7; TRBD1 is the table's D call and was not checked against the DNA. TRBV21-1 is termed a pseudogene. This CDR3 contains 16 residues. Here the CDR3 reads CASSMDGGQISYEQYF. CDR3 coding DNA: TGTGCCAGCAGCATGGACGGGGGACAGATCTCCTACGAGCAGTACTTC.

This chain joins TRBV7-3 and TRBJ2-2; D is possibly TRBD1 (5 bases). V lost 5 bases to trimming and J lost 0 bases, with 10 bases between them. CDR3 length: 15 amino acids. Germline CDR1 reads SGHTA; CDR2 reads FQGTGA. Here the CDR3 reads CASSMLGANTGELFF. The CDR3 coding sequence is TGTGCCAGCAGCATGCTAGGGGCGAACACCGGGGAGCTGTTTTTT. Based on the CDR3 plus reference TRBV7-3 and TRBJ2-2, the full variable domain is GAGVSQTPSNKVTEKGKYVELRCDPISGHTALYWYRQSLGQGPEFLIYFQGTGAADDSGLPNDRFFAVRPEGSVSTLKIQRTERGDSAVYLCASSMLGANTGELFFGEGSRLTVL.

This clone has more than one count but fewer than ten. The chain has TRBV2 and TRBJ2-7; D may be TRBD2 (6 bases). Trimming removed 6 bases at V and 5 bases at J, with 11 bases between. Germline V gives CDR1 SNHLY, CDR2 FYNNEI. This CDR3 region has 12 residues. The CDR3 region has the DNA TGTGCCAGCAGGCCCCCGGGAGACGAGCAGTACTTC. Translation gives CASRPPGDEQYF.

This rearrangement joins TRBV6-5 to TRBJ1-6; perhaps TRBD1 as D (5 bases). The V end lost 10 bases, the J end lost 9 bases, and 13 bases lay between the germline ends. This CDR3 is 12 amino acids long. Looked up from germline, CDR1 is MNHEY and CDR2 is SVGAGI. Here the CDR3 reads CATRGGGSPLHF. CDR3 DNA sequence: TGTGCCACCCGCGGGGGAGGTTCACCCCTCCACTTT.

The chain links TRBV5-1 to TRBJ2-1, with TRBD2 matching over 12 bases. Germline values: CDR1 SGHRS, CDR2 YFSETQ. Trimming at V came to 2 bases and at J to 9 bases, leaving 6 bases not matched to a gene. This CDR3 comprises 15 residues. The CDR3 nucleotides read TGCGCCAGCAGCTTCAAACTAGCGGGGGGAGGTGAGCAGTTCTTC. Its translation: CASSFKLAGGGEQFF.

This clone was picked up a small number of times. The chain is built from TRBV7-2 and TRBJ2-7; the D gene is possibly TRBD2 (5 bases). Germline CDR1 is SGHTA and CDR2 is FQGNSA. The CDR3 extends over 13 amino acids. Trimming pared 2 bases from V and 5 bases from J, leaving 10 bases between. CDR3 nucleotide sequence: TGTGCCAGCAGCTTAACCTACGGGAACGAGCAGTACTTC. Encoded protein: CASSLTYGNEQYF.

As concerns this clone: The sample has other DNA sequences that encode this CDR3 too. J is TRBJ1-5 and V is TRBV12-3 or TRBV12-4; 9 nucleotides line up with TRBD1. The CDR3 totals 13 residues. With V trimmed by 9 bases and J by 3 bases, 3 bases remained unmatched. CDR3 coding DNA: TGTGCCAGTAGGACAGGGGTCAATCAGCCCCAGCATTTT. This codes for CASRTGVNQPQHF.

This clone was detected only a few times. V gene TRBV6-5 combines with J gene TRBJ2-7; D may be TRBD1 (5 bases). This CDR3 has 13 amino acids. Germline loops: CDR1 MNHEY, CDR2 SVGAGI. V shed 2 bases and J shed 4 bases, with 9 bases lying between them. The CDR3 DNA reads as TGTGCCAGCAGTTACCGAAGGGGTTACGAGCAGTACTTC. Amino acids: CASSYRRGYEQYF.

The chain has TRBV18 and TRBJ1-1; TRBD1 aligns across 7 bases. Germline V gene lookup returns CDR1 KGHSH and CDR2 LQKENI. CDR3 length: 14 residues. Trimming at V came to 3 bases and at J to 5 bases, leaving 6 bases not matched to a gene. The CDR3 DNA follows: TGTGCCAGCTCACCTCAGGGGGGTGGAACTGAAGCTTTCTTT. As protein: CASSPQGGGTEAFF.

The rearrangement links TRBV10-3 to TRBJ1-1, with 8 bases aligning to TRBD1. V shed 10 bases and J 1 base; nucleotides not matched to a gene: 20. CDR1 and CDR2 from the germline V gene are ENHRY and SYGVKD. The CDR3 is 18 amino acids. The CDR3: CATTGARGGNLGNTEAFF. The CDR3 nucleotides read TGTGCCACGACAGGGGCCCGTGGGGGTAACTTGGGGAACACTGAAGCTTTCTTT.